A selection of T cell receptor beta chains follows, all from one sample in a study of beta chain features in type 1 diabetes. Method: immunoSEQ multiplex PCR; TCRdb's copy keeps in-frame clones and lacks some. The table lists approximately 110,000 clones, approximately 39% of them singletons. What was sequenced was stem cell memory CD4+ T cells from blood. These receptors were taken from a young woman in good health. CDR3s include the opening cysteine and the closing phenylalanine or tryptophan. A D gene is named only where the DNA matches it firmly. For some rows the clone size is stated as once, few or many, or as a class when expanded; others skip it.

cdr3_nt: TGTGCCTGGAGTGCAATACCGGGACAGGGGGCTTATGGCTACACCTTC
cdr3_aa: CAWSAIPGQGAYGYTF
clone_size: few
v_call: TRBV30
d_call: TRBD1
j_call: TRBJ1-2

cdr3_nt: TGTGCCAGCAGACAGGGTACGAACACCGGGGAGCTGTTTTTT
cdr3_aa: CASRQGTNTGELFF
clone_size: -
v_call: TRBV2
d_call: -
j_call: TRBJ2-2

cdr3_nt: TGTGCCAGCAGTGAAGTGAGGGATACGCAGTATTTT
cdr3_aa: CASSEVRDTQYF
clone_size: -
v_call: TRBV6-1
d_call: -
j_call: TRBJ2-3

cdr3_nt: TGTGCCATCAGTGAGTTAGGGGCTAACACTGAAGCTTTCTTT
cdr3_aa: CAISELGANTEAFF
clone_size: -
v_call: TRBV10-3
d_call: -
j_call: TRBJ1-1

cdr3_nt: TGTGCCAGCAGCGTAACCGGGACAGGGAGTGACGGGGAGCTGTTTTTT
cdr3_aa: CASSVTGTGSDGELFF
clone_size: few
v_call: TRBV9
d_call: TRBD1
j_call: TRBJ2-2

cdr3_nt: TGTGCCAGCAGCCATATGAGAATCGGGGAAAAACTGTTTTTT
cdr3_aa: CASSHMRIGEKLFF
clone_size: -
v_call: TRBV28
d_call: -
j_call: TRBJ1-4

cdr3_nt: TGTGCCAGCAGCTTAGGTAACAGGGTGGATGGCTACACCTTC
cdr3_aa: CASSLGNRVDGYTF
clone_size: few
v_call: TRBV7-9
d_call: -
j_call: TRBJ1-2

cdr3_nt: TGTGCCAGCAGTTTACGAGGGGTCGGAGGGTCGGTCTATGAGCAGTTCTTC
cdr3_aa: CASSLRGVGGSVYEQFF
clone_size: -
v_call: TRBV27
d_call: -
j_call: TRBJ2-1

cdr3_nt: TGCGCCAGCAGACCCCGGGACAGACACCGTTCCTACAATGAGCAGTTCTTC
cdr3_aa: CASRPRDRHRSYNEQFF
clone_size: -
v_call: TRBV23-1
d_call: TRBD1
j_call: TRBJ2-1

cdr3_nt: TGTGCCAGCAGCACAAGACAGGGGAACCCCTACGAGCAGTACTTC
cdr3_aa: CASSTRQGNPYEQYF
clone_size: few
v_call: TRBV11-2
d_call: TRBD1
j_call: TRBJ2-7

cdr3_nt: TGTGCCAGCAGCTTAGTAGCGGGAGAAACCTCCTACGAGCAGTACTTC
cdr3_aa: CASSLVAGETSYEQYF
clone_size: -
v_call: TRBV7-8
d_call: TRBD2
j_call: TRBJ2-7

cdr3_nt: TGCAGTGCTCTTCCGGGAGAGACCCAGTACTTC
cdr3_aa: CSALPGETQYF
clone_size: few
v_call: TRBV20-1
d_call: -
j_call: TRBJ2-5

cdr3_nt: TGTGCCAGCAGTTTAATAGCGAACTATGGCTACACCTTC
cdr3_aa: CASSLIANYGYTF
clone_size: few
v_call: TRBV27
d_call: -
j_call: TRBJ1-2

cdr3_nt: TGTGCCTGGGGTACAGGAACGAAAGGCTACACCTTC
cdr3_aa: CAWGTGTKGYTF
clone_size: -
v_call: TRBV30
d_call: -
j_call: TRBJ1-2

cdr3_nt: TGTGCCAGCAGCTTGCTTCGGGTCGGGGGAGCCTCCTACAATGAGCAGTTCTTC
cdr3_aa: CASSLLRVGGASYNEQFF
clone_size: -
v_call: TRBV5-6
d_call: -
j_call: TRBJ2-1

cdr3_nt: TGCAGTGCTAGAGATCTCGAGCTCCGCTACTTC
cdr3_aa: CSARDLELRYF
clone_size: -
v_call: TRBV20-1
d_call: -
j_call: TRBJ2-7

cdr3_nt: TGTGCCAGCAGCGTAGCTGGGACTAGCGTGTACAATGAGCAGTTCTTC
cdr3_aa: CASSVAGTSVYNEQFF
clone_size: -
v_call: TRBV9
d_call: TRBD2
j_call: TRBJ2-1

cdr3_nt: TGCGCCAGCAGCTTGGGTAGCGGGTACCAAGAGACCCAGTACTTC
cdr3_aa: CASSLGSGYQETQYF
clone_size: -
v_call: TRBV5-1
d_call: TRBD2
j_call: TRBJ2-5

cdr3_nt: TGTGCCAGCAGCCATGAGAGGGGGACTAGCGGGCTTGAGACCCAGTACTTC
cdr3_aa: CASSHERGTSGLETQYF
clone_size: few
v_call: TRBV4-2
d_call: TRBD2
j_call: TRBJ2-5

cdr3_nt: TGTGCCAGCAGCTCCACAGGGCGCGAGCAGTACTTC
cdr3_aa: CASSSTGREQYF
clone_size: few
v_call: TRBV7-2
d_call: -
j_call: TRBJ2-7

cdr3_nt: TGTGCCAGTAGTCCGAGGACAGGGGGAAGACAGCCCCAGCATTTT
cdr3_aa: CASSPRTGGRQPQHF
clone_size: -
v_call: TRBV19
d_call: TRBD1
j_call: TRBJ1-5

cdr3_nt: TGTGCCATCAGTGACCGGACTAGCGTCTCCTACGAGCAGTACTTC
cdr3_aa: CAISDRTSVSYEQYF
clone_size: few
v_call: TRBV10-3
d_call: TRBD2
j_call: TRBJ2-7

cdr3_nt: TGCGCCAGCAGCTTGGCCGGGGGGTTCCAAGAGACCCAGTACTTC
cdr3_aa: CASSLAGGFQETQYF
clone_size: few
v_call: TRBV5-1
d_call: TRBD2
j_call: TRBJ2-5

cdr3_nt: TGTGCCAGCAGCCAAGAGGATCAGCCCCAGCATTTT
cdr3_aa: CASSQEDQPQHF
clone_size: -
v_call: TRBV7-9
d_call: -
j_call: TRBJ1-5

cdr3_nt: TGTGCCAGCAGGTCATACCCGGGACAGTCTTATGGCTACACCTTC
cdr3_aa: CASRSYPGQSYGYTF
clone_size: -
v_call: TRBV28
d_call: TRBD1
j_call: TRBJ1-2

cdr3_nt: TGTGCCAGCAGAGAGGACAGCATGAACACTGAAGCTTTCTTT
cdr3_aa: CASREDSMNTEAFF
clone_size: few
v_call: TRBV28
d_call: -
j_call: TRBJ1-1

cdr3_nt: TGCAGCATTCTAGGGGTGAACACTGAAGCTTTCTTT
cdr3_aa: CSILGVNTEAFF
clone_size: -
v_call: TRBV29-1
d_call: -
j_call: TRBJ1-1